The 3 T cell receptor beta chains presented below share a single source sample, sequenced in a study of cytomegalovirus exposure and HLA in healthy donors. The PCR employed 60 Vbeta primers together with 13 Jbeta primers. Clones were sequenced by immunoSEQ multiplex PCR, and TCRdb holds only the in-frame ones, with some missing. The table includes about 61,000 clones, more than 70% detected once. Sequences were obtained from PBMCs. These TCRs come from a man younger than 40 in good health and CMV-seropositive.

The chain combines TRBV28 with TRBJ2-7; possible D gene TRBD2, 5 bases. The V end lost 5 bases, the J end lost 0 bases, and 20 bases lay between the germline ends. The CDR3 has 17 residues. Germline V gene lookup returns CDR1 MDHEN and CDR2 SYDVKM. CDR3 nucleotide sequence: TGTGCCAGCAGTCCCCCGAACCTTGGAGGCGGCTCCTACGAGCAGTACTTC. Protein product: CASSPPNLGGGSYEQYF. Combining the CDR3 with reference TRBV28 and TRBJ2-7 gives the whole variable domain DVKVTQSSRYLVKRTGEKVFLECVQDMDHENMFWYRQDPGLGLRLIYFSYDVKMKEKGDIPEGYSVSREKKERFSLILESASTNQTSMYLCASSPPNLGGGSYEQYFGPGTRLTVT.

This chain joins TRBV5-1 and TRBJ2-7, with 13 nucleotides matching TRBD2. This CDR3 region has 18 residues. CDR1 is SGHRS and CDR2 is YFSETQ in the germline V gene. The ends lost 3 bases at V and 0 bases at J; junction bases unmatched: 9. The CDR3, as DNA: TGCGCCAGCAGCTCCAGGACTAGCGGGGGCCTTAGCTCCTACGAGCAGTACTTC. It codes for CASSSRTSGGLSSYEQYF.

The chain combines TRBV5-6 with TRBJ2-3; D remains ambiguous. The CDR3 contains 15 residues. Germline V gene sequence: CDR1 SGHDT, CDR2 YYEEEE. Trimming took 0 bases from V and 0 from J, leaving 8 bases between them. The CDR3 region has the DNA TGTGCCAGCAGCTTGGAACTGACTAGCACAGATACGCAGTATTTT. This translates into CASSLELTSTDTQYF.